This TCR beta chain stems from a study of blood T cell repertoires in COVID-19. On the study more broadly: Some COVID-19 samples were acute and others convalescent; all came from the United States, Italy and Spain. PBMCs, B-cell-depleted T cells, or T cells provided the cDNA or gDNA that made up the material.

In the original processing: How many nucleated cells were present was estimated from reference gene primer amplification. Using immunoSEQ multiplex PCR, the repertoire was profiled, and TCRdb retains in-frame clones only, with some absent. Clone size and the V and J calls come from that table; the DNA yielded D and trimming. The table records approximately 140,000 clones, approximately 87% of them present only once. Sequenced: peripheral blood. The clonotype originates from a man older than 75 with acute or convalescent COVID-19.

The DNA of the CDR3 is TGCGCCAGCAGCTTGATTACGGCGAACACCGGGGAGCTGTTTTTT. Translated, it gives CASSLITANTGELFF. The chain couples TRBV5-1 to TRBJ2-2, with no clear D. V dropped 1 base and J dropped 0 bases, with 7 bases sitting between them. The CDR3 extends over 15 amino acids. Germline V gives CDR1 SGHRS, CDR2 YFSETQ.